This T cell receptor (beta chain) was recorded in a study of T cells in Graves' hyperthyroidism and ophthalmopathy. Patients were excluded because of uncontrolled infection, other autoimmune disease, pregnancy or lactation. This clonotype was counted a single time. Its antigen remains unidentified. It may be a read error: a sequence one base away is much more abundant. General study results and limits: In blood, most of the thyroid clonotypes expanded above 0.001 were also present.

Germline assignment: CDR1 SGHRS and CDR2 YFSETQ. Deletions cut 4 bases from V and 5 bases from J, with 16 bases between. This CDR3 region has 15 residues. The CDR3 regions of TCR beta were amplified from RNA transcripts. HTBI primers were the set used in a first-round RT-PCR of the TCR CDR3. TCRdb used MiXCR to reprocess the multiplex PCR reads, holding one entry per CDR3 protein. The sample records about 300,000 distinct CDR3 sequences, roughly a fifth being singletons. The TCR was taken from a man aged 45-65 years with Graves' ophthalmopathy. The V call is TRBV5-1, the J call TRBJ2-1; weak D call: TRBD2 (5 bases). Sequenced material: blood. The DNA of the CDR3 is TGCGCCAGCAGCAGGAGCGGAGAAGGCCACAATGAGCAGTTCTTC. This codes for CASSRSGEGHNEQFF. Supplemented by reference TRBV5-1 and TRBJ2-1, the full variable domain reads KAGVTQTPRYLIKTRGQQVTLSCSPISGHRSVSWYQQTPGQGLQFLFEYFSETQRNKGNFPGRFSGRQFSNSRSEMNVSTLELGDSALYLCASSRSGEGHNEQFFGPGTRLTVL.